Sequencing of this T cell receptor beta chain was carried out in a study of blood T cell repertoires in COVID-19. Libraries were prepared by immunoSEQ multiplex PCR; TCRdb keeps only in-frame clonotypes and omits some of them. The repertoire holds under 100,000 clones, with 85% as singletons. Sequencing was done on a sample of peripheral blood. The sequence derives from a woman aged 70-85 years with active or convalescent COVID-19.

CDR3 sequence: CASSLAADYGYTF. CDR3 sequence (DNA): TGTGCCAGCAGCTTAGCGGCAGACTATGGCTACACCTTC. The chain combines TRBV7-9 with TRBJ1-2; D gene ambiguous. Per germline, CDR1 SEHNR and CDR2 FQNEAQ (reference sequence). This CDR3 is built from 13 residues. V was trimmed by 0 bases and J by 3 bases, leaving 5 bases between them.